The TCR beta chain under discussion was sequenced for a study of blood T cell repertoires in COVID-19. The wider study: PBMCs, B-cell-depleted T cells, or T cells provided the cDNA or gDNA that made up the material.

The length of the CDR3 is 13 residues. The ends were cut back, 4 bases at V and 2 bases at J, with 9 bases in the middle. CDR1 is SQVTM and CDR2 is ANQGSEA in the germline V gene. The repertoire was sequenced with immunoSEQ multiplex PCR; TCRdb's copy has only in-frame clones and lacks some. Of about 410,000 clones detected, 70% to 90% appear once; the ten largest clones hold more than 1.4%. This clone was picked up one time. The identical CDR3 is also encoded by other nucleotide sequences in the sample. This clonotype originated in a young woman with active or convalescent COVID-19. The gene calls are TRBV29-1 and TRBJ1-5; tentatively, D is TRBD1 (5 bases). The sequenced sample consisted of peripheral blood. CDR3 bases: TGCAGCGTTGCCGGGGGAGGCAATCAGCCCCAGCATTTT. Amino acids: CSVAGGGNQPQHF.